This entry features one TCR beta chain sequence. CDR3 length: 13 amino acids. The germline V gene has CDR1 LNHDA and CDR2 SQIVND (reference sequence). Deletions cut 10 bases from V and 0 bases from J, with 13 bases between. In the study's own analysis: Amplification of reference gene primers was used by the study to estimate nucleated cell counts. Libraries were prepared by immunoSEQ multiplex PCR; TCRdb keeps only in-frame clonotypes and omits some of them. The V and J calls and clone size are taken from that table; D and trimming were inferred from the DNA. The sample includes around 60,000 clones, 55% to 80% of them seen just once. The sample is drawn from a study of blood T cell repertoires in COVID-19. Looking at the study overall: The samples span acute and convalescent COVID-19 from the United States, Italy and Spain.

The V and J genes are TRBV19 and TRBJ2-7; a weak D match, TRBD2 (5 bases). This TCR was recovered from a woman aged 70-85 years with COVID-19, enrolled during active disease. Input material: peripheral blood. CDR3 sequence (DNA): TGTGCCACCAGGAGGACGAACTCCTACGAGCAGTACTTC. Its translation: CATRRTNSYEQYF.